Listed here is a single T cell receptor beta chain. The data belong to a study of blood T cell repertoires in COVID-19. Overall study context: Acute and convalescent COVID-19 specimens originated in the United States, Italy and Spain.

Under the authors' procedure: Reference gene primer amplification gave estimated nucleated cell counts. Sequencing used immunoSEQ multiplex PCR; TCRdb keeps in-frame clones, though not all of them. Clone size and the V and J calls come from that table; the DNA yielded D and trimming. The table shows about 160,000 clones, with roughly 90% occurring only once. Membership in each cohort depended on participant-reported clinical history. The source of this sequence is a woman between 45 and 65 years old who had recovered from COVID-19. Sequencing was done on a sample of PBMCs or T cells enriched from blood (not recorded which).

The CDR3 spells CASSQADPFGAATNTGELFF. In DNA, the CDR3 is TGTGCCAGCAGCCAAGCGGACCCGTTTGGGGCGGCGACGAACACCGGGGAGCTGTTTTTT. The chain carries TRBV4-2 and TRBJ2-2; tentative D call: TRBD1 (5 bases). The CDR3 has 20 residues. From germline, CDR1 is LGHNA and CDR2 YNFKEQ. V was cut by 1 base and J by 0 bases, with 21 bases left in between.